Listed below are T cell receptor beta chains from one sample, sequenced in a study of T cells in Graves' hyperthyroidism and ophthalmopathy. Each CDR3 protein is one row after TCRdb ran MiXCR on the multiplex PCR reads. This table has about half a million distinct CDR3 sequences, 15% to 20% appearing once. Sample: blood. The receptors originated from a woman aged 30 to 39 with Graves' ophthalmopathy. Each CDR3 is given with its conserved first and last residue. A D gene is named only where the DNA matches it firmly. Size is stated for part of the rows, as once, few or many counts, or as a class when the clone is expanded.

v_call,j_call,clone_size,d_call,cdr3_nt,cdr3_aa
TRBV6-1,TRBJ2-1,few,TRBD2,TGTGCCACGGCGCGGGGCCTAGCGGGAGACCCGCCGTTCTTC,CATARGLAGDPPFF
TRBV2,TRBJ2-5,NA,TRBD2,TGTGCCAGCAGGATGGGGACTATACAAGAGACCCAGTACTTC,CASRMGTIQETQYF
TRBV27,TRBJ2-3,NA,NA,TGTGCCAGCAGTTTAGGGTGGGACCGGACAGATACGCAGTATTTT,CASSLGWDRTDTQYF
TRBV14,TRBJ2-3,NA,NA,TGTGCCAGCAGCCCTATAGACTGGCCTAGCACAGATACGCAGTATTTT,CASSPIDWPSTDTQYF
TRBV12-3/TRBV12-4,TRBJ1-1,many,NA,TGTGCCAGCATCAGAACCAGGACAGTAAAAGCTTTCTTT,CASIRTRTVKAFF
TRBV4-3,TRBJ2-1,NA,NA,TGCGCCAGCAGCCAAGGGAACAGGTGGGAGCAGTTCTTC,CASSQGNRWEQFF
TRBV27,TRBJ1-2,NA,TRBD1,TGTGCCAGCAGTCGACAGGGGAGAGACTATGGCTACACCTTC,CASSRQGRDYGYTF
TRBV11-1,TRBJ2-7,many,NA,TGTGCCAGCAGCTCGTCAGTGCTAACCTACGAGCAGTACTTC,CASSSSVLTYEQYF
TRBV6-2/TRBV6-3,TRBJ2-6,few,NA,TGTGCCAGCAGTTACGGAAGGTCTGGGGCCAACGTCCTGACTTTC,CASSYGRSGANVLTF
TRBV12-3/TRBV12-4,TRBJ2-7,many,TRBD1,TGTGCCAGCAGTTTGGGGGACAGGGCCTACGAGCAGTACTTC,CASSLGDRAYEQYF
TRBV2,TRBJ2-5,many,NA,TGTGCCAGCAGTGAGGACGGGGGGCGCATTGAGACCCAGTACTTC,CASSEDGGRIETQYF
TRBV19,TRBJ2-7,few,NA,TGTGCCAGTAGCCAGGGGTTTTGGGGGAGCAATGCCTACGAGCAGTACTTC,CASSQGFWGSNAYEQYF
TRBV18,TRBJ2-3,many,TRBD2,TGTGCCAGCTCACCTCGGCGGGAGTTAGATACGCAGTATTTT,CASSPRRELDTQYF
TRBV28,TRBJ2-1,many,NA,TGTGCCAGCAGTCCAACCCCCAGATTCAATGAGCAGTTCTTC,CASSPTPRFNEQFF
TRBV28,TRBJ1-2,few,NA,TGTGCCAGCAGTTACCAGGGGCCCGGGGGCTACACCTTC,CASSYQGPGGYTF
TRBV10-3,TRBJ2-7,NA,NA,TGTGCCACCGAGGACTCCGGGAACGAGCAGTACTTC,CATEDSGNEQYF
TRBV27,TRBJ2-1,many,NA,TGTGCCAGCAGTTTATCGAACCACAGGTTCCCCAATGAGCAGTTCTTC,CASSLSNHRFPNEQFF
TRBV3-1,TRBJ1-4,few,NA,TGTGCCAGCAGCCAAATGGGGGCTAATGAAAAACTGTTTTTT,CASSQMGANEKLFF
TRBV19,TRBJ2-7,NA,NA,TGTGCCAGTAGTATGTCCCCCCGGGTGAGCGAGCAGTACTTC,CASSMSPRVSEQYF
TRBV10-1,TRBJ2-5,few,TRBD1,TGCGCCAGCAGTGAATTCCAGGGGGCGAAGGTAGCGGACCTCCAAGAGACCCAGTACTTC,CASSEFQGAKVADLQETQYF
TRBV7-9,TRBJ2-7,many,TRBD1,TGTGCCAGCACTCAAGGTGGGACAGGCTCCTACGAGCAGTACTTC,CASTQGGTGSYEQYF
TRBV5-1,TRBJ2-5,NA,NA,TGCGCCAGCAGCTTGGTTGGGAGAGAGTACTGCTCGTACTTC,CASSLVGREYCSYF
TRBV6-6,TRBJ1-5,many,NA,TGTGCCAGCAGTTACACCCCTTCGGGCTCCAATCAGCCCCAGCATTTT,CASSYTPSGSNQPQHF
TRBV9,TRBJ2-1,few,NA,TGTGCCAGCAGCGTAGGTGGGAATCTACCCCGCTCCTACAATGAGCAGTTCTTC,CASSVGGNLPRSYNEQFF
TRBV6-1,TRBJ1-5,few,NA,TGTGCCAGCAGGGACTTGGACCGGAGCAATCAGCCCCAGCATTTT,CASRDLDRSNQPQHF
TRBV11-1,TRBJ2-1,many,NA,TGTGCCAGCAGTCCCCACCCCCCGAGCTCCTACAATGAGCAGTTCTTC,CASSPHPPSSYNEQFF
TRBV6-2/TRBV6-3,TRBJ2-2,few,NA,TGTGCCAGCAAAAGTAGCCTGAGCGGTGGGGAGCTGTTTTTT,CASKSSLSGGELFF
TRBV28,TRBJ1-3,NA,TRBD1,TGTGCCAGCAGAGACAGGGGGCAGGGAAACACCATATATTTT,CASRDRGQGNTIYF
TRBV14,TRBJ1-1,NA,TRBD1,TGTGCCAGCAGCCAAGGGACAGGGAACACTGAAGCTTTCTTT,CASSQGTGNTEAFF
TRBV27,TRBJ1-1,many,NA,TGTGCCAGCAGTTTAGAGTATAGACAGAAAGCTTTCTTT,CASSLEYRQKAFF
TRBV28,TRBJ2-5,NA,NA,TGTGCCAGTACCCCAGGGACTGCGGCGAGGACCCAGTACTTC,CASTPGTAARTQYF
TRBV28,TRBJ2-7,many,NA,TGTGCCAGCAGGGGGACGGCAACCTACGAGCAGTACTTC,CASRGTATYEQYF